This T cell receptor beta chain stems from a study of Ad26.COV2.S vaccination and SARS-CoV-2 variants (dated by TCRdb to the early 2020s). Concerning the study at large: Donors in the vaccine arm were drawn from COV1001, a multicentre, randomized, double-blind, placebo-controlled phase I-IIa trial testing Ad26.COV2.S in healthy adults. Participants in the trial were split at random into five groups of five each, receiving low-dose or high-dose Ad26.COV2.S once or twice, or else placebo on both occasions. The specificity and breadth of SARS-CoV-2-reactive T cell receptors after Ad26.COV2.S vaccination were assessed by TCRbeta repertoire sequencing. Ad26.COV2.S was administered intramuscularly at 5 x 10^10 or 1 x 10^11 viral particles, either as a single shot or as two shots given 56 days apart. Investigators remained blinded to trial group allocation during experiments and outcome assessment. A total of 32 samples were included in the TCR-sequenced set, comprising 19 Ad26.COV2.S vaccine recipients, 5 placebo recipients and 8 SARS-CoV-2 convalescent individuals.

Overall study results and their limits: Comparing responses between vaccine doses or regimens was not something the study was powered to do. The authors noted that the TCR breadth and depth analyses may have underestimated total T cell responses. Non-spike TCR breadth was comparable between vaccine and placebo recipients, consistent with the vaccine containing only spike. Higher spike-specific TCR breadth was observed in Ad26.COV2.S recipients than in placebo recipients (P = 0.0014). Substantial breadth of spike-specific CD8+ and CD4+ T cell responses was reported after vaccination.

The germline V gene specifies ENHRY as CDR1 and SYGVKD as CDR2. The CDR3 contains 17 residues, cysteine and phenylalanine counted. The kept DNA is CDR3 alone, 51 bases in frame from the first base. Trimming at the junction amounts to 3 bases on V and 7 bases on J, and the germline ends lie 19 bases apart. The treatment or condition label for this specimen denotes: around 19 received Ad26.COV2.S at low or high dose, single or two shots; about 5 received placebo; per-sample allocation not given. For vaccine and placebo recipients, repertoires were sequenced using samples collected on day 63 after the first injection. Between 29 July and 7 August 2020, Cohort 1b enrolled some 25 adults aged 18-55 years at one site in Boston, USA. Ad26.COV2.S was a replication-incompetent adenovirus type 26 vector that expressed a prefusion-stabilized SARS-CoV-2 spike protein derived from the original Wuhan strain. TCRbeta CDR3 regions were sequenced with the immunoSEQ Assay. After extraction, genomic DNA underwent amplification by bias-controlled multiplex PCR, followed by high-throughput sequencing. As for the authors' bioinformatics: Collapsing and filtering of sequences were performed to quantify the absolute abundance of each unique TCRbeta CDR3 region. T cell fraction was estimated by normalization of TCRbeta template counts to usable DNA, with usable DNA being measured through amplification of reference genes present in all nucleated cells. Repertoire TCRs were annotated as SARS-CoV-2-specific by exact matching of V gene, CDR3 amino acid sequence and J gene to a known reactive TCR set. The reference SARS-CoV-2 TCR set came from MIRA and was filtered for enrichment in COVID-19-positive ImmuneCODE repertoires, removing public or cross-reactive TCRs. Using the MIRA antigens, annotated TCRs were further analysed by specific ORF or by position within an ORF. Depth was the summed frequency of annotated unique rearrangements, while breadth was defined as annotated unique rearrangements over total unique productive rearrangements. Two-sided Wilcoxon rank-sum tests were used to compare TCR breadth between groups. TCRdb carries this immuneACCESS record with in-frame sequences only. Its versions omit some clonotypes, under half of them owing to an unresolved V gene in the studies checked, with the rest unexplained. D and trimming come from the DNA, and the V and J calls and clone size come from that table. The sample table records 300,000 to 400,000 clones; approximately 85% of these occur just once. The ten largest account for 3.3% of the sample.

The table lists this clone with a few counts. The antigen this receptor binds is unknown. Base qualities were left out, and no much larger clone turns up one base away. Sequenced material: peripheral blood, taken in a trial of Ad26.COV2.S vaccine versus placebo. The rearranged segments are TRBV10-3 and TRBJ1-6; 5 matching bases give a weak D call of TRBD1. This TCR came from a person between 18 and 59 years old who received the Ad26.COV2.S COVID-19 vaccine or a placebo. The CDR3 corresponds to CAISDSGGFLANSPLHF. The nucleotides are TGTGCCATCAGTGATTCCGGGGGGTTCCTTGCCAATTCACCCCTCCACTTT.